Following are 27 T cell receptor beta chains from one sample sequenced in a study of T cells in Graves' hyperthyroidism and ophthalmopathy (dated by TCRdb to about 2019). Library preparation employed multiplex PCR. Sequenced using an Illumina HiSeq 2000. The TCR beta CDR3 regions were amplified from RNA transcripts. The first round of RT-PCR for the TCR CDR3 was performed with the HTBI primer set and the Qiagen OneStep RT-PCR kit. In TCRdb, the public reads were trimmed at Q25 with fastp and aligned with MiXCR, with productive beta chains retained. For every CDR3 protein sequence, its rows merge into one entry that carries the most common genes and DNA. Within this sample are about 300,000 distinct CDR3 sequences, with around a fifth of them counted one time only. Of the sample, about two fifths falls within the top ten clones. Sequenced material: blood. The receptors were gathered from a man aged 50 to 59 with Graves' ophthalmopathy.

This clonotype was observed at least ten times. This chain links TRBV18 with TRBJ2-5, with a weak D call TRBD1 (6 bases). V lost 2 bases and J 5 bases, leaving 15 bases between the germline ends. The CDR3 covers 15 residues. CDR1 is KGHSH, CDR2 LQKENI, per germline. CDR3 in amino acids: CASSPIPGVSETQYF. The CDR3 coding sequence is TGTGCCAGCTCACCAATCCCAGGGGTGTCGGAGACCCAGTACTTC. The full variable domain, with the rest looked up from reference TRBV18 and TRBJ2-5, is NAGVMQNPRHLVRRRGQEARLRCSPMKGHSHVYWYRQLPEEGLKFMVYLQKENIIDESGMPKERFSAEFPKEGPSILRIQQVVRGDSAAYFCASSPIPGVSETQYFGPGTRLLVL.

This chain links TRBV12-3 or TRBV12-4 with TRBJ1-3; D remains unclear. The CDR3 contains 12 residues. V was shortened by 6 bases and J by 5 bases, with 8 bases between the two germline ends. CDR3 nucleotide sequence: TGTGCCAGCAGCCTTATGAGAAACACCATATATTTT. Protein sequence: CASSLMRNTIYF.

In this sample, this clonotype turned up many times. The chain links TRBV7-3 to TRBJ2-3, with TRBD2 matching 7 bases. V lost 4 bases to trimming and J lost 5 bases; unmatched junction nucleotides: 3. The CDR3 is 13 residues long. Per the germline V gene, CDR1 is SGHTA and CDR2 is FQGTGA. The DNA of the CDR3 is TGTGCCAGCAGCTGGACTAGGGGAGATACGCAGTATTTT. It yields the protein CASSWTRGDTQYF.

This clonotype appeared many times. This chain links TRBV28 with TRBJ2-1; TRBD2 matches at 9 bases. CDR1 is MDHEN and CDR2 is SYDVKM in the germline V gene. The CDR3 runs to 16 residues. With 6 bases clipped from V and 2 bases from J, the junction kept 8 bases outside the gene matches. CDR3: CASRPLAGAAYNEQFF. The DNA of the CDR3 is TGTGCCAGCAGACCATTAGCGGGGGCCGCCTACAATGAGCAGTTCTTC.

The chain uses TRBV10-2 and TRBJ2-7; D perhaps matches TRBD2 (6 bases). V was shortened by 6 bases and J by 1 base, with 10 bases between the two germline ends. The length of the CDR3 is 13 residues. Germline V gene data show CDR1 as WSHSY and CDR2 as SAAADI. The CDR3: CASSWDLSYEQYF. The CDR3, as DNA: TGCGCCAGCAGCTGGGACTTATCCTACGAGCAGTACTTC.

This clonotype was counted ten times or more. This chain uses TRBV12-3 or TRBV12-4 with TRBJ2-7, with TRBD1 matching 8 bases. V gave up 7 bases and J gave up 2 bases; unmatched junction bases: 10. This CDR3 has 15 residues. The chain's CDR3 is CASTAGQGGPYEQYF. CDR3 in DNA: TGTGCCAGCACCGCCGGACAGGGAGGACCCTACGAGCAGTACTTC.

This clonotype was seen repeatedly, ten times or more. The chain links TRBV6-1 to TRBJ1-1; 9 nucleotides agree with TRBD1. The CDR3 contains 12 residues. The germline gives CDR1 MNHNS, CDR2 SASEGT. The junction had 5 bases not matched to a gene; V was cut back by 9 bases and J by 6 bases. This CDR3 reads CASEGQGPEAFF. The CDR3 DNA follows: TGTGCCAGTGAGGGACAGGGCCCTGAAGCTTTCTTT.

This clonotype showed up just a few times. The J gene is TRBJ1-2, the V gene TRBV20-1; D is undetermined. V was cut by 7 bases and J by 2 bases, with 20 bases left in between. Germline values: CDR1 DFQATT, CDR2 SNEGSKA (reference sequence). The CDR3 has 15 amino acids. The CDR3 loop reads CSVSSDRTKNYGYTF. The CDR3 DNA follows: TGCAGTGTTTCCTCAGACCGCACCAAGAACTATGGCTACACCTTC.

The genes are TRBV5-1 and TRBJ2-5, with D possibly called TRBD1 or TRBD2 (6 bases each). This CDR3 comprises 16 residues. V was shortened by 0 bases and J by 4 bases, with 16 bases between the two germline ends. Germline CDR1 SGHRS, CDR2 YFSETQ. The CDR3 DNA reads as TGCGCCAGCAGCTTGGAGGCCAGGGGAGGTCGAGAGACCCAGTACTTC. Its protein is CASSLEARGGRETQYF.

This chain uses TRBV30 with TRBJ1-3; D remains unclear. Trimming shortened V by 5 bases and J by 2 bases, and 16 bases separated the two germline ends. Germline CDR1 is GTSNPN and CDR2 is SVGIG (reference sequence). The CDR3 loop spans 15 amino acids. The CDR3 sequence: CAWVIPGRAGNTIYF. In nucleotides, the CDR3 is TGTGCCTGGGTTATTCCAGGTAGAGCTGGAAACACCATATATTTT.

J is TRBJ2-7 and V is TRBV6-5; D uncertain. Germline V gives CDR1 MNHEY, CDR2 SVGAGI. This CDR3 comprises 13 residues. The V end lost 0 bases, the J end lost 4 bases, and 7 bases lay between the germline ends. Written as DNA, the CDR3 is TGTGCCAGCAGTTACTCCCTCAAATACGAGCAGTACTTC. Translated: CASSYSLKYEQYF.

A note on this clonotype: It may be a read error: a sequence one base away is much more abundant. Lacking the conserved final phenylalanine or tryptophan, this CDR3 likely reflects a read error. The J gene is TRBJ2-5, the V gene TRBV11-2; possible D gene TRBD1, 9 bases. Germline V CDR1 and CDR2: SGHAT, FQNNGV. Trimming took off 5 bases at V and 1 base at J, with 14 bases between the two ends. CDR3 length equals 15 residues. DNA for the CDR3: TGTGCCAGCAGCCGGGGGGGACAGGGCCAAGAGACCCAGTACTCC. Its protein product is CASSRGGQGQETQYS.

The rearrangement links TRBV28 to TRBJ2-1, with TRBD2 matching over 9 bases. From germline, CDR1 is MDHEN and CDR2 SYDVKM. The CDR3 length is 16 residues. J lost 9 bases, V lost 7 bases, and 16 bases had no gene match. CDR3 coding DNA: TGTGCCAGCATCCAAATAGCGAGCGGGAGGCCAAGTGAGCAGTTCTTC. Protein sequence: CASIQIASGRPSEQFF.

The chain recombines TRBV28 with TRBJ1-5; a weak D match, TRBD1 (5 bases). Germline V CDR1 and CDR2: MDHEN, SYDVKM. V lost 6 bases and J 4 bases, leaving 13 bases between the germline ends. The CDR3 runs to 14 residues. This chain's CDR3 is CASRRPQENQPQHF. The DNA for the CDR3 is TGTGCCAGCAGACGTCCACAGGAAAATCAGCCCCAGCATTTT.

This clonotype was found a few times. This sequence joins TRBV5-1 and TRBJ2-5; 12 bases map to TRBD2. The CDR3 is 16 amino acids. From germline, CDR1 is SGHRS and CDR2 YFSETQ. The junction had 4 bases not matched to a gene; V was cut back by 0 bases and J by 4 bases. The CDR3 here is CASSLEGLAGLETQYF. The CDR3 coding sequence is TGCGCCAGCAGCTTGGAGGGACTAGCGGGCCTAGAGACCCAGTACTTC.

In its sample, this clonotype was seen many times. This rearrangement joins TRBV5-6 to TRBJ2-5; D possibly corresponds to TRBD1 (5 bases). The ends were cut back, 1 base at V and 5 bases at J, with 12 bases in the middle. This CDR3 is built from 14 residues. Germline assignment: CDR1 SGHDT and CDR2 YYEEEE. CDR3 sequence reads: CASSLHGAPETQYF. The CDR3 DNA reads TGTGCCAGCAGCTTGCATGGGGCGCCGGAGACCCAGTACTTC.

V usage is TRBV12-3 or TRBV12-4 and J usage is TRBJ2-7; TRBD1 matches 7 bases. V dropped 7 bases and J dropped 5; count of bases not matched to a gene: 8. The CDR3 spans 13 residues. Here the CDR3 reads CASKLQGFHEQYF. The CDR3 coding sequence is TGTGCCAGCAAATTACAGGGGTTCCACGAGCAGTACTTC.

This clonotype showed up many times. This chain joins TRBV5-1 and TRBJ2-1; 13 bases map to TRBD2. The trim removed 4 bases at V and 9 bases at J, leaving 16 bases unmatched. The length of the CDR3 is 18 residues. Germline V lookup: CDR1 SGHRS, CDR2 YFSETQ. The CDR3 bases are TGCGCCAGCAGCAGAATGACTAGCGGGAGGTCGGGATTTGGTGAGCAGTTCTTC. Translation gives CASSRMTSGRSGFGEQFF.

This clonotype was seen ten or more times. The chain couples TRBV11-2 to TRBJ2-1; TRBD2 aligns across 9 bases. The CDR3 has 16 amino acids. Germline lookup yields CDR1 SGHAT and CDR2 FQNNGV. V lost 5 bases, J lost 9 bases, and 14 bases stayed unmatched. The CDR3 sequence: CASSPHPSGEQFEQFF. The CDR3 DNA is TGTGCCAGCAGCCCCCACCCTAGCGGGGAACAATTTGAGCAGTTCTTC.

This clonotype occurred many times. This sequence joins TRBV7-2 and TRBJ2-5, with no clear D. Between the trimmed V and J ends, which lost 1 base and 2 bases, there was a span of 11 bases. The CDR3 sequence is 15 residues long. The germline V gene has CDR1 SGHTA and CDR2 FQGNSA. The CDR3 protein is CASSLGVGFQETQYF. CDR3 coding DNA: TGTGCCAGCAGCTTAGGGGTGGGGTTTCAAGAGACCCAGTACTTC.

The chain couples TRBV7-2 to TRBJ2-2; the match to TRBD1 covers 11 bases. The V gene end was trimmed by 7 bases and the J gene end by 5 bases; junction bases not matched to a gene: 6. Germline V CDR1 and CDR2: SGHTA, FQGNSA. This CDR3 has 15 amino acids. The CDR3: CASTRTGGVTGELFF. In DNA, the CDR3 is TGTGCCAGCACCCGGACAGGGGGCGTTACCGGGGAGCTGTTTTTT. The full variable domain, in which reference TRBV7-2 and TRBJ2-2 provide the parts outside the CDR3, is GAGVSQSPSNKVTEKGKDVELRCDPISGHTALYWYRQSLGQGLEFLIYFQGNSAPDKSGLPSDRFSAERTGGSVSTLTIQRTQQEDSAVYLCASTRTGGVTGELFFGEGSRLTVL.

The chain employs TRBV20-1 and TRBJ1-6; 9 positions match TRBD1. Germline CDR1 DFQATT, CDR2 SNEGSKA (reference sequence). The CDR3 consists of 12 residues. The CDR3 DNA reads TGCAGCGTAGACAGGGGGTTATCACCCCTCCACTTT. Amino acids: CSVDRGLSPLHF.

This clonotype has just a few counts. This chain joins TRBV19 and TRBJ1-2; 7 positions agree with TRBD1. The germline V gene has CDR1 LNHDA and CDR2 SQIVND (reference sequence). This CDR3 is 17 amino acids long. J lost 3 bases, V lost 4 bases, and 14 bases had no gene match. The CDR3 loop reads CASSTPTLDRAHYGYTF. The CDR3 nucleotides are TGTGCCAGTAGTACACCCACCCTTGACAGGGCGCACTATGGCTACACCTTC.

This clonotype turned up a few times. This chain uses TRBV7-9 with TRBJ2-1; 8 nucleotides line up with TRBD2. Germline V lookup: CDR1 SEHNR, CDR2 FQNEAQ (reference sequence). V lost 7 bases to trimming and J lost 3 bases; unmatched junction nucleotides: 8. This CDR3 has 15 residues. This chain's CDR3 is CASTAKRENYNEQFF. CDR3 sequence (DNA): TGTGCCAGCACCGCCAAGCGGGAGAACTACAATGAGCAGTTCTTC.

This clonotype was detected a few times. The chain combines TRBV6-1 with TRBJ2-6; TRBD1 aligns across 7 bases. Germline-derived CDR1 and CDR2 are MNHNS and SASEGT. The CDR3 loop spans 19 amino acids. With V trimmed by 4 bases and J by 0 bases, 12 bases remained unmatched. CDR3 nucleotides: TGTGCCAGCAGTGGACGACAGGGACGAGGTGCCTCTGGGGCCAACGTCCTGACTTTC. Residues: CASSGRQGRGASGANVLTF.

The table lists this clonotype with many counts. This chain joins TRBV30 and TRBJ2-2; weak D call: TRBD2 (8 bases). Trimming shortened V by 2 bases and J by 6 bases, and 16 bases separated the two germline ends. Per germline, CDR1 GTSNPN and CDR2 SVGIG (reference sequence). The CDR3 has 15 residues. The CDR3 region has the DNA TGTGCCTGGAGTCGGGAGGGGGCGCGGGCCGGGGAGCTGTTTTTT. Encoded protein: CAWSREGARAGELFF.

The V and J genes are TRBV15 and TRBJ2-1, with TRBD2 as a possible D gene (5 bases). V lost 1 base, J lost 9 bases, and 13 bases lay in between. The CDR3 length is 14 residues. CDR1 and CDR2 (germline): LNHNV, YYDKDF (reference sequence). The CDR3 region has the DNA TGTGCCACCAGCAGAGGCGGAGGCGGCAGTGAGCAGTTCTTC. Translation gives CATSRGGGGSEQFF.